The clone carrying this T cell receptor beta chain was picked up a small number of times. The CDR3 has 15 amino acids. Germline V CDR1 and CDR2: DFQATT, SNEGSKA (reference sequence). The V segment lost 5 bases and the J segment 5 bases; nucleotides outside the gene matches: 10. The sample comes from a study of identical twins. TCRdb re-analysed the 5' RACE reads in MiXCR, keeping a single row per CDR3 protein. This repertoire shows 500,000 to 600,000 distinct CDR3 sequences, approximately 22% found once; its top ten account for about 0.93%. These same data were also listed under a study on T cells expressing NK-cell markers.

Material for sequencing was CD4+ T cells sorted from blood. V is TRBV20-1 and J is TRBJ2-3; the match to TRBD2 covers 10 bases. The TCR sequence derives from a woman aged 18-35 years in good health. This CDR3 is CSARASGGGLDTQYF. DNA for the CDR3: TGCAGTGCTCGAGCTAGCGGGGGAGGGTTAGATACGCAGTATTTT.